A single sample is the source of the 8 T cell receptor beta chains below, sequenced in a study of immune evolution from preneoplasia to lung adenocarcinoma. Profiling relied on immunoSEQ multiplex PCR, and the TCRdb table lists in-frame clones only, not all of them. The table shows around 4,000 clones, with 80% occurring only once. Sequencing used FFPE lung adenocarcinoma in situ tissue. The receptors stem from a person aged 70 to 79 with lung adenocarcinoma.

The chain links TRBV6-1 to TRBJ2-7; the D is unclear. Germline V gene sequence: CDR1 MNHNS, CDR2 SASEGT. V dropped 3 bases and J dropped 2 bases, with 8 bases sitting between them. The CDR3 consists of 13 residues. The CDR3: CASSDDSPYEQYF. The CDR3 DNA follows: TGTGCCAGCAGTGATGACTCCCCCTACGAGCAGTACTTC.

The V gene is TRBV27, the J gene TRBJ1-1; D perhaps matches TRBD1 (6 bases). The CDR3 is 16 residues long. Trimming pared 7 bases from V and 0 bases from J, leaving 18 bases between. Per germline, CDR1 MNHEY and CDR2 SMNVEV (reference sequence). CDR3 amino acids: CASKLGGAGLNTEAFF. The DNA for the CDR3 is TGTGCCAGCAAACTGGGGGGCGCCGGGCTGAACACTGAAGCTTTCTTT.

The CDR3 region is CASITGIHYGYTF. The DNA of the CDR3 is TGTGCCAGCATAACAGGGATTCACTATGGCTACACCTTC. The chain is built from TRBV9 and TRBJ1-2; maybe TRBD1 (6 bases). The CDR3 contains 13 residues. V lost 6 bases and J lost 3, with 12 bases in between. The V gene's germline CDR1 is SGDLS and CDR2 YYNGEE.

This rearrangement joins TRBV4-2 to TRBJ2-1, with 10 bases aligning to TRBD2. V lost 7 bases to trimming and J lost 3 bases; unmatched junction nucleotides: 6. Germline V lookup: CDR1 LGHNA, CDR2 YNFKEQ. This CDR3 spans 15 amino acids. CDR3 nucleotide sequence: TGTGCCAGCAACGAAGGACTAGCGGACTACAATGAGCAGTTCTTC. Translated, it gives CASNEGLADYNEQFF.

The chain employs TRBV2 and TRBJ1-4, with no clear D. Germline V gives CDR1 SNHLY, CDR2 FYNNEI. V was cut by 6 bases and J by 8 bases, with 10 bases left in between. This CDR3 is 12 amino acids long. The CDR3: CASRLGGEKLFF. Here the CDR3 DNA reads TGTGCCAGCAGACTGGGTGGGGAAAAACTGTTTTTT.

This clone was seen just once. The genes are TRBV27 and TRBJ1-1, with D unclear. Germline V gene sequence: CDR1 MNHEY, CDR2 SMNVEV (reference sequence). Trimming cost V 2 bases and J 9 bases, with 16 bases left between them. This CDR3 contains 14 residues. DNA for the CDR3: TGTGCCAGCAGTTTAGAGTACGGCTACGGGAAAGCTTTCTTT. Translation gives CASSLEYGYGKAFF.

The rearrangement uses TRBV6-1 and TRBJ1-5; D not resolved. The germline CDR1 and CDR2 sequences are MNHNS and SASEGT. The CDR3 contains 12 residues. Trimming removed 7 bases at V and 0 bases at J, with 4 bases between. CDR3 DNA sequence: TGTGCCAGCACATATAGCAATCAGCCCCAGCATTTT. It codes for CASTYSNQPQHF.

The V and J genes are TRBV7-9 and TRBJ2-7; tentative D call: TRBD2 (5 bases). V dropped 3 bases and J dropped 7 bases, with 10 bases sitting between them. The CDR3 length is 12 residues. The germline V gene has CDR1 SEHNR and CDR2 FQNEAQ (reference sequence). The CDR3 nucleotides are TGTGCCAGCAGCTTTGATCGGGAAGAGCAGTACTTC. This gives the protein CASSFDREEQYF.